This entry describes one T cell receptor beta chain. The data belong to a study of blood T cell repertoires in COVID-19. The overall study: Sample material is recorded as cDNA or gDNA derived from T cells, B-cell-depleted T cells, or PBMCs.

Original processing notes: Reference gene primer amplification in the assay estimated nucleated cell counts. Assay used: immunoSEQ multiplex PCR; TCRdb lists only in-frame clones, some missing. V and J calls and clone size are those listed in that table; D and trimming were worked out from the DNA. This table holds 300,000 to 350,000 clones, approximately 83% found once. The CDR3 loop spans 17 amino acids. CDR1 is SGHVS, CDR2 FQNEAQ, per germline. V dropped 6 bases and J dropped 0; count of bases not matched to a gene: 11. In terms of age and location, participants ranged from roughly 18 to 90 years and lived in about two dozen US areas. Cohort 3 donors were reported recovered after two negative PCRs, clearance, or symptom resolution.

The V and J genes are TRBV7-8 and TRBJ1-3; 7 bases fit TRBD1. What was sequenced was PBMCs or T cells enriched from blood (not recorded which). This receptor was taken from a man younger than 45 who had recovered from COVID-19. For the CDR3, the DNA is TGTGCCAGCAGTTCCTCTGAGGGGGCATACTCTGGAAACACCATATATTTT. Amino acids: CASSSSEGAYSGNTIYF.